This entry concerns a single T cell receptor (beta chain). TCRdb's copy holds only in-frame clones and misses some; the assay was immunoSEQ multiplex PCR. The sample holds 170,000 or so clones; roughly 79% are singletons and the top ten take about 28%. The sample originates from a study of blood T cell repertoires in COVID-19. Across the whole study: Sources were T cells, B-cell-depleted T cells, or PBMCs; the material itself was cDNA or gDNA.

The V gene lost 3 bases and the J gene lost 2 bases, with 11 bases spanning the gap. The CDR3 has 14 residues. Germline CDR1 SGHRS, CDR2 YFSETQ. The receptor was derived from a woman between 65 and 79 years old with acute or convalescent COVID-19. Material for sequencing was peripheral blood. The rearrangement uses TRBV5-1 and TRBJ1-1, with D perhaps matching TRBD1 (6 bases). This CDR3 reads CASSWEQGNTEAFF. The CDR3 nucleotides are TGCGCCAGCAGCTGGGAACAGGGAAACACTGAAGCTTTCTTT.